This T cell receptor beta chain was identified during a study of beta chain features in type 1 diabetes. The CDR3 runs to 13 residues. Looked up from germline, CDR1 is SGHRS and CDR2 is YFSETQ. V was shortened by 0 bases and J by 5 bases, with 8 bases between the two germline ends. In this sample, this clone turned up a few times. As every portion of the isolated RNA was reverse transcribed, the sequencing read expressed TCRB transcripts. Produced via immunoSEQ multiplex PCR; TCRdb's table is partial and in-frame only. The sample has roughly 250,000 clones, over 7.5% seen once. The chain couples TRBV5-1 to TRBJ1-1; D perhaps matches TRBD1 (5 bases). Sequencing input: naive CD4+ T cells from blood. This TCR came from a woman between 18 and 30 years old in good health. The CDR3 region has the DNA TGCGCCAGCAGCTTGGAGGAGGGGACTGAAGCTTTCTTT. Amino acids: CASSLEEGTEAFF.